The next 14 T cell receptor beta chains were all read from a single sample in a study of OX40 agonist ivuxolimab in advanced cancers. The protocol was immunoSEQ multiplex PCR, while the TCRdb copy is restricted to in-frame clones and leaves out a portion. The data show about 52,000 clones, approximately 92% seen once. The sequences come from CD4+ or CD8+ T cells sorted from blood, collected in a trial of the OX40 agonist ivuxolimab. The receptors originated from an adult with an advanced solid tumor such as melanoma, head and neck, liver or kidney cancer.

The V and J genes are TRBV19 and TRBJ1-2; 8 nucleotides agree with TRBD1. V was pared by 9 bases and J by 5 bases, with 14 bases of the junction left unmatched. The germline V gene has CDR1 LNHDA and CDR2 SQIVND (reference sequence). CDR3 length equals 15 residues. The CDR3 coding sequence is TGTGCCAGCAGAGCCCTGGACAGGGAGACTTATGGCTACACCTTC. Its protein is CASRALDRETYGYTF.

V and J are TRBV7-9 and TRBJ2-1; 7 positions agree with TRBD2. This CDR3 is built from 16 residues. The V gene end was trimmed by 2 bases and the J gene end by 8 bases; junction bases not matched to a gene: 12. The germline CDR1 and CDR2 sequences are SEHNR and FQNEAQ (reference sequence). Here the CDR3 DNA reads TGTGCCAGCAGCTTAACTTCGAGGGAGGGCCGCCATGAGCAGTTCTTC. Amino acid sequence: CASSLTSREGRHEQFF.

The chain joins TRBV9 to TRBJ2-3; D is ambiguous. V was shortened by 0 bases and J by 2 bases, with 10 bases between the two germline ends. The CDR3 covers 15 residues. Germline CDR1 is SGDLS and CDR2 is YYNGEE. The CDR3 loop is CASSVGARPTDTQYF. CDR3 coding DNA: TGTGCCAGCAGCGTAGGTGCCAGGCCCACAGATACGCAGTATTTT.

This clone was seen only once. The rearrangement links TRBV6-6 to TRBJ1-1; no clear D. The CDR3 loop spans 14 amino acids. V shed 7 bases and J shed 1 base, with 13 bases lying between them. The germline V gene has CDR1 MNHNY and CDR2 SVGAGI (reference sequence). The CDR3 sequence: CASNIGPPNTEAFF. The CDR3 DNA sequence: TGTGCCAGCAATATAGGACCCCCGAACACTGAAGCTTTCTTT.

The chain joins TRBV5-6 to TRBJ2-5; weak D call: TRBD2 (5 bases). The J call may be in error: the DNA end matches TRBJ2-7 better. The germline gives CDR1 SGHDT, CDR2 YYEEEE. The CDR3 is 14 residues long. CDR3 DNA sequence: TGTGCCAGCACAAACGCGGGTTCCTTCTACGAGCAGTACTTC. Protein: CASTNAGSFYEQYF.

The rearrangement links TRBV27 to TRBJ1-2; a weak D match, TRBD1 (6 bases). CDR3 size: 15 residues. Trimming took 0 bases from V and 2 from J, leaving 10 bases between them. The V gene's germline CDR1 is MNHEY and CDR2 SMNVEV (reference sequence). CDR3 coding DNA: TGTGCCAGCAGTTTATCCCGGACAGCCAACTATGGCTACACCTTC. It codes for CASSLSRTANYGYTF.

This chain joins TRBV7-9 and TRBJ2-2, with TRBD1 as a possible D gene (5 bases). CDR1 SEHNR and CDR2 FQNEAQ come from the germline V gene (reference sequence). The CDR3 has 15 amino acids. Trimming cost V 5 bases and J 6 bases, with 16 bases left between them. The DNA for the CDR3 is TGTGCCAGCAGCAAACAAGGGGCGAGCGCCGGGGAGCTGTTTTTT. Encoded protein: CASSKQGASAGELFF.

V usage is TRBV7-9 and J usage is TRBJ1-5, with unresolved D. V was cut by 4 bases and J by 4 bases, with 5 bases left in between. The CDR3 extends over 12 amino acids. Germline CDR1 reads SEHNR; CDR2 reads FQNEAQ (reference sequence). The CDR3 region is CASSSGNQPQHF. CDR3 bases: TGTGCCAGCAGCTCGGGTAATCAGCCCCAGCATTTT.

The V gene is TRBV6-5, the J gene TRBJ2-1, with 10 bases lining up with TRBD2. Germline V gene data show CDR1 as MNHEY and CDR2 as SVGAGI. This CDR3 comprises 14 residues. Trimming at V came to 3 bases and at J to 8 bases, leaving 4 bases not matched to a gene. The CDR3 loop is CASSYLAGVDEQFF. The CDR3 bases are TGTGCCAGCAGTTATCTAGCGGGAGTAGATGAGCAGTTCTTC.

The rearrangement uses TRBV5-5 and TRBJ1-1, with D unclear. This CDR3 is 18 amino acids long. Germline assignment: CDR1 SGHKS and CDR2 YYEKEE (reference sequence). V lost 0 bases and J lost 1, with 19 bases in between. CDR3: CASSLASARPGGNTEAFF. In DNA form, the CDR3 reads TGTGCCAGCAGCTTGGCCAGCGCCAGGCCCGGCGGGAACACTGAAGCTTTCTTT.

The chain carries TRBV7-9 and TRBJ1-1; a weak D match, TRBD1 (5 bases). Trimming took off 1 base at V and 1 base at J, with 13 bases between the two ends. Per the germline V gene, CDR1 is SEHNR and CDR2 is FQNEAQ (reference sequence). The CDR3 consists of 16 residues. The CDR3 spells CASSLGGPLGNTEAFF. The CDR3 bases are TGTGCCAGCAGCTTAGGGGGCCCTCTTGGGAACACTGAAGCTTTCTTT.

DNA for the CDR3: TGTGCCAGTTGGAAACAGGGTCGTGGAAGAGAGGGCTACACCTTC. This translates into CASWKQGRGREGYTF. This chain joins TRBV28 and TRBJ1-2; weak D call: TRBD1 (6 bases). Germline V gene sequence: CDR1 MDHEN, CDR2 SYDVKM. V lost 9 bases to trimming and J lost 8 bases, with 25 bases between them. The CDR3 length is 15 residues.

This clone was observed a few times. CDR3 amino acids: CASSIATESYEQYF. The CDR3 nucleotides read TGTGCCAGTAGTATAGCTACAGAAAGCTACGAGCAGTACTTC. The genes are TRBV19 and TRBJ2-7; D not certain. This CDR3 has 14 residues. V was clipped by 1 base and J by 3 bases, with 10 bases between them. Germline CDR1 reads LNHDA; CDR2 reads SQIVND (reference sequence).

The V and J genes are TRBV9 and TRBJ2-1; tentatively, D is TRBD2 (5 bases). Per germline, CDR1 SGDLS and CDR2 YYNGEE. V was pared by 0 bases and J by 7 bases, with 5 bases between. The CDR3 loop spans 12 amino acids. The CDR3 DNA is TGTGCCAGCAGCGTAGCGGGGAATGAGCAGTTCTTC. Amino acid sequence: CASSVAGNEQFF.